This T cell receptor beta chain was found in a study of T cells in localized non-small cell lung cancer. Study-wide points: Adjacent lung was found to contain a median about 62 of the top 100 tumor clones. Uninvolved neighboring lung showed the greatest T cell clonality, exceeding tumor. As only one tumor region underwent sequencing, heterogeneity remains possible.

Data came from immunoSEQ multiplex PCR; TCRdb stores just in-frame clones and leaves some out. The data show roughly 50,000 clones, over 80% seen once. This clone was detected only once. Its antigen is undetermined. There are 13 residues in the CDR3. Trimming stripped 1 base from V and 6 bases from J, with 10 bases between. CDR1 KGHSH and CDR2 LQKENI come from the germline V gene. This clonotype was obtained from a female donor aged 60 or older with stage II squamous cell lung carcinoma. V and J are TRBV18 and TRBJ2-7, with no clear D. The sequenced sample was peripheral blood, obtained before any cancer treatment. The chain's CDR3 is CASSPRPRFEQYF. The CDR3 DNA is TGTGCCAGCTCACCACGTCCCCGGTTCGAGCAGTACTTC.